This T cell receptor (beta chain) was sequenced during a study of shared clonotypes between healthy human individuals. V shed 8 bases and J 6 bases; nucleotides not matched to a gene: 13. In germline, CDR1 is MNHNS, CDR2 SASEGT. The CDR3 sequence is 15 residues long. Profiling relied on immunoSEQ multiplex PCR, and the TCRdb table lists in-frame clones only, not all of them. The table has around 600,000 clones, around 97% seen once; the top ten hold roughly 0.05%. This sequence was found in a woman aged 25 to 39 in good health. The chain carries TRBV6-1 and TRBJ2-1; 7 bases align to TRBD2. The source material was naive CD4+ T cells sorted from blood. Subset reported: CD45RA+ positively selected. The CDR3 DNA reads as TGTGCCAGCGGCGACTGGTCGGGAGGACGCAATGAGCAGTTCTTC. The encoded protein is CASGDWSGGRNEQFF.